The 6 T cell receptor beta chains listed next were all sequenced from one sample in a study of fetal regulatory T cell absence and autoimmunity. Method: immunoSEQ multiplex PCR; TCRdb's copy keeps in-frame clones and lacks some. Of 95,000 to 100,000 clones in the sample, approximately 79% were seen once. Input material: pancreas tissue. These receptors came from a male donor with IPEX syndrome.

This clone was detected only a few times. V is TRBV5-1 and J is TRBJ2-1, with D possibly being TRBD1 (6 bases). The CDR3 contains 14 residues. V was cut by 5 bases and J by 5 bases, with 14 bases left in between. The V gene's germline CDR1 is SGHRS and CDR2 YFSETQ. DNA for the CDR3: TGCGCCAGCAGTAGGGGAACAGGGAACAATGAGCAGTTCTTC. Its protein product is CASSRGTGNNEQFF. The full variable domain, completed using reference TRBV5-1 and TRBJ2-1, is KAGVTQTPRYLIKTRGQQVTLSCSPISGHRSVSWYQQTPGQGLQFLFEYFSETQRNKGNFPGRFSGRQFSNSRSEMNVSTLELGDSALYLCASSRGTGNNEQFFGPGTRLTVL.

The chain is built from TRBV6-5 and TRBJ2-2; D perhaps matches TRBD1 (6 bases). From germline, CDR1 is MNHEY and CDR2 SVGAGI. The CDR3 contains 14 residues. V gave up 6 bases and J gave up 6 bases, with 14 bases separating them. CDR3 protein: CASRARGSPGELFF. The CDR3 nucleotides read TGTGCCAGCAGGGCTAGGGGGTCCCCCGGGGAGCTGTTTTTT.

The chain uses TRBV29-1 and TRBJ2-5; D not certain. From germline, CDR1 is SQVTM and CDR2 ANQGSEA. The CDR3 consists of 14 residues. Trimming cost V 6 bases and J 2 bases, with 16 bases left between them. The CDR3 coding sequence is TGCAGCGTCCCCTGGGGTCAGTGGCAAGAGACCCAGTACTTC. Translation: CSVPWGQWQETQYF.

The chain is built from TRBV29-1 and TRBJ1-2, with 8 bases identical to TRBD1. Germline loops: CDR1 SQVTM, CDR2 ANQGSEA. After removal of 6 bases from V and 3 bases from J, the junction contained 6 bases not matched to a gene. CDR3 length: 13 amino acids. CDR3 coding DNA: TGCAGCGTCCTTGGGACAGGCTACTATGGCTACACCTTC. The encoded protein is CSVLGTGYYGYTF.

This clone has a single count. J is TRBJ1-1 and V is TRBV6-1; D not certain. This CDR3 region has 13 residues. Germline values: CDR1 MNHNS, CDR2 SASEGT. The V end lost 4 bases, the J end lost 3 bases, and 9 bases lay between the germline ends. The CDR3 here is CASSARVDTEAFF. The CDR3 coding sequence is TGTGCCAGCAGTGCGAGGGTGGACACTGAAGCTTTCTTT.

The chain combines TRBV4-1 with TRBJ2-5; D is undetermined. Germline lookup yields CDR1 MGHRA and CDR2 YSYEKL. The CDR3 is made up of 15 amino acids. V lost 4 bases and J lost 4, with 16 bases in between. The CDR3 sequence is CASSPAPSPGETQYF. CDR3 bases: TGCGCCAGCAGCCCAGCGCCCAGCCCGGGAGAGACCCAGTACTTC.